The present entry profiles one T cell receptor (beta chain) with its context. It has no known antigen specificity. Qualities for individual bases were not recorded, and no much larger clone is one base off. The source of the sample is a study of T cells in localized non-small cell lung cancer (dated by TCRdb to the early 2020s). Background for the entire study: Comparing tumors with uninvolved tumor-adjacent lungs, the study looked at the T cell repertoires of approximately 240 patients with early-stage NSCLC. The cohort was made up of 200 to 250 treatment-naive NSCLC patients whose localized lung tumors had been resected. NSCLC patients had a mean age of roughly 66 years, and around 130 were male and some 98 female.

The immunoSEQ Assay was used to sequence TCR beta CDR3 regions from DNA. Per the authors' processing: T cell density was computed as TCR beta template counts normalized to usable DNA estimated by amplifying housekeeping genes. Using the preseqR package, richness was estimated by extrapolating to 120,000 templates for tissue samples and 400,000 templates for PBMC samples. Clonality was taken to be one minus Pielou's evenness. Tissue-enriched TCRs were identified through differential abundance testing performed on productive amino-acid clonotypes, with a minimum total count of 5 and an alpha of 0.1. The Jaccard Index and the Morisita Overlap Index were used to measure how much the repertoires overlapped between compartments. GLIPH grouped TCR beta CDR3s together with public tetramer-defined viral CDR3s, and a viral motif had to include at least three viral sequences and show V-gene enrichment. TCRdb limited this immuneACCESS table to in-frame rearrangements with V and J called. A share of clones is missing; checked studies link under half to unresolved V genes, and the rest is unexplained. The V and J calls and clone size are taken from that table; D and trimming were inferred from the DNA. In all, the sample holds some 39,000 clones, and more than 80% of those were seen once. Roughly 5.4% of the sample goes to the ten largest clones.

At diagnosis, peripheral blood, uninvolved tumor-adjacent lung and tumor were collected and stored as a combination of fresh-frozen and FFPE material. For TCR repertoire profiling, blood samples were analyzed as peripheral blood mononuclear cells. Findings and caveats that apply to the study as a whole: Because the study design was exploratory, TCR variables were selected using unadjusted p-values without false-discovery rate correction. Uninvolved tumor-adjacent lung showed the highest T cell clonality, higher than tumor, which suggests more focused antigenic responses in the uninvolved tumor-adjacent lung. Because multi-region tumor sequencing was not done, intratumor heterogeneity could not be ruled out. A median of about 50 of the top 100 tumor clones turned up in the paired uninvolved adjacent lung, and roughly 28 of those clones also ranked among the top 100 of that same adjacent lung. Longer overall survival was associated with higher T cell density in blood, whereas shorter survival was associated with higher clonality in adjacent lung.

The CDR3 covers 11 residues, taking in both the cysteine and the phenylalanine. CDR3 DNA only is kept here, 33 bases in frame from base 1. The trim is 1 base for V and 6 bases for J, with a gap of 6 bases between the germline ends. The CDR1 and CDR2 encoded by the germline V gene (reference sequence) are DFQATT and SNEGSKA. The sample consisted of peripheral blood mononuclear cells, taken before any cancer treatment. The chain is assembled from TRBV20-1 and TRBJ1-2, with the D segment identity uncertain. The TCR originated in a male donor older than 55 with stage II lung adenocarcinoma. The CDR3 loop reads CSARGTHGYTF. The DNA sequence reads TGCAGTGCTAGAGGGACTCATGGCTACACCTTC.